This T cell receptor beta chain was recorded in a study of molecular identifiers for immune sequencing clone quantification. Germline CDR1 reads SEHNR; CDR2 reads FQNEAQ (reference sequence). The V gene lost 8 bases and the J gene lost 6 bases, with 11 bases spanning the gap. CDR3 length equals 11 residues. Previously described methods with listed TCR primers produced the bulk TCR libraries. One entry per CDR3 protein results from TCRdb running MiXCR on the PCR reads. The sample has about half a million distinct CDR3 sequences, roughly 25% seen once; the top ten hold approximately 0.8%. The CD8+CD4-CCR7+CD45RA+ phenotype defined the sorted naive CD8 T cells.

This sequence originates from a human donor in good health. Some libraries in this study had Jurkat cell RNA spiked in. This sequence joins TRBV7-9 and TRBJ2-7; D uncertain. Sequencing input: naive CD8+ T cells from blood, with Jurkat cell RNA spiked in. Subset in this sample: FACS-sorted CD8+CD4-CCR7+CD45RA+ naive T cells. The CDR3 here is CASGLASEQYF. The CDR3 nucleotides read TGTGCCAGCGGCCTCGCCTCCGAGCAGTACTTC.